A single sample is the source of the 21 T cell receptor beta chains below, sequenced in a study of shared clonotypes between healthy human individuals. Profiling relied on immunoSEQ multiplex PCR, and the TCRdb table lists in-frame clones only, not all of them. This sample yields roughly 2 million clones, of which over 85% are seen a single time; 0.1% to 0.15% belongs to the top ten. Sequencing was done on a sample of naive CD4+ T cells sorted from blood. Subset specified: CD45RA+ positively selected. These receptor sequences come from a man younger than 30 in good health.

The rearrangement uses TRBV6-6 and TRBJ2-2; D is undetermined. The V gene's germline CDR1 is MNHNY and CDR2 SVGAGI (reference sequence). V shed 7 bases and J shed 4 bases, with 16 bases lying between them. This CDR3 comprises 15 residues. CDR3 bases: TGTGCCAGCACCTCATTTAGTGAGAGCACCGGGGAGCTGTTTTTT. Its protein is CASTSFSESTGELFF.

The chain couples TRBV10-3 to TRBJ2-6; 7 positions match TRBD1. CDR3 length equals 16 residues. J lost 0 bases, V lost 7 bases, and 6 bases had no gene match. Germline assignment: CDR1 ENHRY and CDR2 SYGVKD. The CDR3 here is CAITPGQNSGANVLTF. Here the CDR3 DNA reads TGTGCCATCACACCGGGACAGAACTCTGGGGCCAACGTCCTGACTTTC.

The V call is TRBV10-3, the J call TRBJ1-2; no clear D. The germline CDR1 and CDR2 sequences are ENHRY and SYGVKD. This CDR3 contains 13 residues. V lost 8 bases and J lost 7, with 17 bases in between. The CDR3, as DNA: TGTGCCATCTCCCGTAATAATCCGCTTGGCTACACCTTC. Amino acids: CAISRNNPLGYTF.

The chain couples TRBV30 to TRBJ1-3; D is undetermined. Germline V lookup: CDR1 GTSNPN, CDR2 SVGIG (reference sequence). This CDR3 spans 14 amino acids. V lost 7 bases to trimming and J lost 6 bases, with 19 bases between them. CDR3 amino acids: CAYQGIRKENTIYF. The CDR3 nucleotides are TGTGCCTATCAAGGGATTAGAAAGGAAAACACCATATATTTT.

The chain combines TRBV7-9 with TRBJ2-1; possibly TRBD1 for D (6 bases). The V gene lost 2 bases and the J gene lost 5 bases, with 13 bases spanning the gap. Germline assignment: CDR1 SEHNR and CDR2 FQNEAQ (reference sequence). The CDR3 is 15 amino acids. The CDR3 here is CASSLRLQGNNEQFF. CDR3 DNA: TGTGCCAGCAGCTTACGCCTACAGGGAAACAATGAGCAGTTCTTC.

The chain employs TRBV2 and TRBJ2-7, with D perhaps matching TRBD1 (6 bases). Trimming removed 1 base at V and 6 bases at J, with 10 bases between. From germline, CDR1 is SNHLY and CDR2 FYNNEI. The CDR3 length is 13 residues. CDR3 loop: CASSEDRVREQYF. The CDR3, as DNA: TGTGCCAGCAGTGAAGACAGGGTACGCGAGCAGTACTTC. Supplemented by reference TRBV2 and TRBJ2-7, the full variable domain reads EPEVTQTPSHQVTQMGQEVILRCVPISNHLYFYWYRQILGQKVEFLVSFYNNEISEKSEIFDDQFSVERPDGSNFTLKIRSTKLEDSAMYFCASSEDRVREQYFGPGTRLTVT.

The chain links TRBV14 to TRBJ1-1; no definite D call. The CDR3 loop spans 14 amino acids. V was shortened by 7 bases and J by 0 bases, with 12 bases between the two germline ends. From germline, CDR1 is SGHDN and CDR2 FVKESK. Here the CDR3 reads CASTARGVNTEAFF. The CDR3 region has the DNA TGTGCCAGCACGGCCCGGGGAGTGAACACTGAAGCTTTCTTT.

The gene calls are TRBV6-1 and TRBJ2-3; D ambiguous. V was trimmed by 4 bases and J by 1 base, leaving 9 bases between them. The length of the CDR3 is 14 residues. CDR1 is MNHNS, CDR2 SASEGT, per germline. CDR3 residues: CASSADFRTDTQYF. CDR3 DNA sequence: TGTGCCAGCAGTGCCGATTTCCGCACAGATACGCAGTATTTT.

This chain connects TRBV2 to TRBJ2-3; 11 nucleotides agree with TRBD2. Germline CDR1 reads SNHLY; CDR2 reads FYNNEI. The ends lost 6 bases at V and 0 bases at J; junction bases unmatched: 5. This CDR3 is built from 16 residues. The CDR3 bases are TGTGCCAGCAGCCCTACTAGCGGGGGAAGCACAGATACGCAGTATTTT. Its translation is CASSPTSGGSTDTQYF.

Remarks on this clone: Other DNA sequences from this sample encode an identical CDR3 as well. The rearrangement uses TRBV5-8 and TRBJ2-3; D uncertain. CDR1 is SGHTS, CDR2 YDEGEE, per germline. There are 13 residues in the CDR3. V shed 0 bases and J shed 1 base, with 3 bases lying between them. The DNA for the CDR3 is TGTGCCAGCAGCTTGGGTGGCACAGATACGCAGTATTTT. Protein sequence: CASSLGGTDTQYF.

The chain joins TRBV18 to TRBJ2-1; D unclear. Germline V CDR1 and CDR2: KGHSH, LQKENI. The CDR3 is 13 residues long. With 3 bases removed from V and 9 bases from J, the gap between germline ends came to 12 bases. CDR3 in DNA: TGTGCCAGCTCACCTGAAGGGCGAGGTGAGCAGTTCTTC. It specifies CASSPEGRGEQFF.

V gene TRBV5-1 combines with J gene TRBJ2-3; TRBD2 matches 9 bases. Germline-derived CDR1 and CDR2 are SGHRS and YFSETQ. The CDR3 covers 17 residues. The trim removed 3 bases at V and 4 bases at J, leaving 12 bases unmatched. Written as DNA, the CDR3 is TGCGCCAGCAGCTCGCTCCCCGGACTAGCGTCCCCAGATACGCAGTATTTT. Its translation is CASSSLPGLASPDTQYF.

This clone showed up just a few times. The CDR3 region has the DNA TGTGCCAGCAGCACCGGGACCGGCGGAAACACCATATATTTT. Protein: CASSTGTGGNTIYF. The V and J genes are TRBV9 and TRBJ1-3, with D possibly being TRBD1 (5 bases). Germline values: CDR1 SGDLS, CDR2 YYNGEE. V shed 4 bases and J shed 4 bases, with 12 bases lying between them. There are 14 residues in the CDR3.

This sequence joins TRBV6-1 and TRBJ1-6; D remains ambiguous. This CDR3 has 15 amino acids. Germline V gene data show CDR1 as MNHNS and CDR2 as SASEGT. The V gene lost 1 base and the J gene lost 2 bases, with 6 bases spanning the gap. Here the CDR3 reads CASSEEGTYNSPLHF. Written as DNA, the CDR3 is TGTGCCAGCAGTGAAGAGGGAACCTATAATTCACCCCTCCACTTT.

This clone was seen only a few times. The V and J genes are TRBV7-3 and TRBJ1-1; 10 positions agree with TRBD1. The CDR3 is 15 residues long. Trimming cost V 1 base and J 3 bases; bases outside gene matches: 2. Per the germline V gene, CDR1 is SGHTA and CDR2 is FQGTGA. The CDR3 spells CASSLRQGADTEAFF. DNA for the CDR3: TGTGCCAGCAGCTTAAGACAGGGGGCAGACACTGAAGCTTTCTTT.

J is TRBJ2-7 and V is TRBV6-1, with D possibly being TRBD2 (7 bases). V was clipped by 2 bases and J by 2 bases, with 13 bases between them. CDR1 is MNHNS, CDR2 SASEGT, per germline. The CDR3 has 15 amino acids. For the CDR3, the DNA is TGTGCCAGCAGTGAAACGGGGGGCCGCGCCTACGAGCAGTACTTC. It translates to CASSETGGRAYEQYF.

CDR3 residues: CASSEGTGAYQQYF. CDR3 bases: TGCGCCAGCTCTGAGGGGACAGGGGCGTACCAGCAGTACTTC. The chain combines TRBV5-1 with TRBJ2-7; TRBD1 agrees at 10 bases. The CDR3 is 14 amino acids. Looked up from germline, CDR1 is SGHRS and CDR2 is YFSETQ. The J segment lost 8 bases and the V segment lost 7 bases, leaving 12 bases of the junction unmatched. Variable domain in full (rest from reference TRBV5-1 and TRBJ2-7): KAGVTQTPRYLIKTRGQQVTLSCSPISGHRSVSWYQQTPGQGLQFLFEYFSETQRNKGNFPGRFSGRQFSNSRSEMNVSTLELGDSALYLCASSEGTGAYQQYFGPGTRLTVT.

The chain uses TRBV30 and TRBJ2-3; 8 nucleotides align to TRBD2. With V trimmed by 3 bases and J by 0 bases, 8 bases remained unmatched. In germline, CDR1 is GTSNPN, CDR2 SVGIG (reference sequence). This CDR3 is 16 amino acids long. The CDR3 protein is CAWSEMGGRSTDTQYF. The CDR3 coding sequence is TGTGCCTGGAGCGAGATGGGCGGGAGGAGCACAGATACGCAGTATTTT.

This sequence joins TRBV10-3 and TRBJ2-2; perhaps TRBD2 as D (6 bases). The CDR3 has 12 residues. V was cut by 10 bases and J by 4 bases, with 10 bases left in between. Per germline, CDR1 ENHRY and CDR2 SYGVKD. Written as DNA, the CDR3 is TGTGCCAACCGGGACTTCACCGGGGAGCTGTTTTTT. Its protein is CANRDFTGELFF.

Here the CDR3 DNA reads TGCGCCAGCAGCTTGGGGCAGACGGCCTCCTACGAGCAGTACTTC. It is translated as CASSLGQTASYEQYF. The rearrangement uses TRBV5-1 and TRBJ2-7; no clear D. Germline lookup yields CDR1 SGHRS and CDR2 YFSETQ. Trimming removed 0 bases from V and 0 bases from J, with 10 bases in between. This CDR3 comprises 15 residues.

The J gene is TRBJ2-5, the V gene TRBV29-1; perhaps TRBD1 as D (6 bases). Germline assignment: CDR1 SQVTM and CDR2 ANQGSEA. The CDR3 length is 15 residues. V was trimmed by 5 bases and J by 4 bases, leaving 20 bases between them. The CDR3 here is CSVSPGTYKTETQYF. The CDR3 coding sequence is TGCAGCGTTAGCCCCGGGACATATAAGACAGAGACCCAGTACTTC.